These T cell receptor beta chains were read from a single sample in a study of blood T cells in healthy people across ages. TCRdb re-analysed the 5' RACE reads in MiXCR, keeping a single row per CDR3 protein. The sample records 1.5 million or so distinct CDR3 sequences, 35% to 45% being singletons. The material sequenced was blood. The source is a woman between 18 and 30 years old in good health. Both conserved end residues are part of each CDR3. A D gene is named only where the DNA matches it firmly. Only some rows state a clone size, as once, few, many or a class for expanded clones.

d_call clone_size j_call v_call cdr3_nt cdr3_aa
. few TRBJ2-3 TRBV7-2 TGTGCCAGCCAACCGGCAGGGGGCACAGATACGCAGTATTTT CASQPAGGTDTQYF
TRBD1 . TRBJ1-2 TRBV3-1 TGTGCCAGCAGCCGGACAGGGGACCCTTATGGCTACACCTTC CASSRTGDPYGYTF
. few TRBJ1-5 TRBV5-6 TGTGCCAGCAGCCACCCCGGGGCCTCCAATCAGCCCCAGCATTTT CASSHPGASNQPQHF
. . TRBJ1-2 TRBV28 TGTGCCAGCAGCGTAATCAGGGGCGCGTATGGCTACACCTTC CASSVIRGAYGYTF
. . TRBJ1-4 TRBV12-3/TRBV12-4 TGTGCCAGCAGTTTAGCAGCAGGGGCATTGAATGAAAAACTGTTTTTT CASSLAAGALNEKLFF
TRBD2 once TRBJ2-7 TRBV2 TGTGCCAGCGGGGGCGGGAGGGCCCCCTACAATGAGCAGTACTTC CASGGGRAPYNEQYF
. . TRBJ2-7 TRBV6-6 TGTGCCAGCACCATCGGGACACGGAGCTCCTACGAGCAGTACTTC CASTIGTRSSYEQYF
. few TRBJ2-7 TRBV5-1 TGCGCCAGCAGCTTGGGTTATATGGCAGGCAGCTACGAGCAGTACTTC CASSLGYMAGSYEQYF
TRBD1 . TRBJ2-7 TRBV20-1 TGCAGTGCTGCGGACAGGAGCTCCTACGAGCAGTACTTC CSAADRSSYEQYF
. once TRBJ2-3 TRBV18 TGTGCCAGCTCACCAGGAACGGGAGCCCAAGATACGCAGTATTTT CASSPGTGAQDTQYF
. . TRBJ2-7 TRBV29-1 TGCAGCGTTGAAGACCGAGGTTTAGGCAGGAGCTCCTTCGAGCAGTACTTC CSVEDRGLGRSSFEQYF
. . TRBJ1-2 TRBV7-9 TGTGCCAGCAGCTTAGGACCGGGCTTCTATGGCTACACCTTC CASSLGPGFYGYTF
. few TRBJ2-1 TRBV6-2/TRBV6-3 TGTGCCAGCAGTTACTCTCCCCTAGCGAACAATGAGCAGTTCTTC CASSYSPLANNEQFF
. few TRBJ2-7 TRBV9 TGTGCCAGCAGCGAGAGAACGGGCAACGAGCAGTACTTC CASSERTGNEQYF
. . TRBJ1-1 TRBV27 TGTGCCAGCAAACGGGGTTCTGAAGCTTTCTTT CASKRGSEAFF
. . TRBJ2-2 TRBV28 TGTGCCAGCAGTGTACCGGTCACCGGGGAGCTGTTTTTT CASSVPVTGELFF
TRBD2 . TRBJ2-3 TRBV7-2 TGTGCCAGCAGCTCCCCTCCGGGGGGGAGCACAGATACGCAGTATTTT CASSSPPGGSTDTQYF
. . TRBJ2-2 TRBV7-9 TGTGCCAGCAGCTTAATCGCCCGGAGCGGGGAGCTGTTTTTT CASSLIARSGELFF
TRBD1 . TRBJ1-6 TRBV27 TGTGCCAGCAGTTTATACCGGGACAGGGGGTCACCCCTCCACTTT CASSLYRDRGSPLHF
. . TRBJ1-2 TRBV12-3/TRBV12-4 TGTGCCAGCAGTTTAATGGGCCGCGGCTACACCTTC CASSLMGRGYTF
. few TRBJ2-7 TRBV28 TGTGCCAGCAGTCATGACATGCTCGAGCAGTACTTC CASSHDMLEQYF
TRBD2 . TRBJ2-7 TRBV5-5 TGTGCCAGCAGCTGGACTAGCGGGGGGGCCTACAATGAGCAGTACTTC CASSWTSGGAYNEQYF
. once TRBJ2-1 TRBV5-1 TGCGCCAGCAGCTTCCCAGGGGACGCCCTGTTCTTC CASSFPGDALFF
. . TRBJ1-2 TRBV12-3/TRBV12-4 TGTGCCAGCAGTCCAACCCGGAGGGACGGCTATGGCTACACCTTC CASSPTRRDGYGYTF
. . TRBJ2-7 TRBV11-2 TGTGCCAGCAGCTTAGGCTTAGGAACCTCCTACGAGCAGTACTTC CASSLGLGTSYEQYF
. . TRBJ1-4 TRBV5-1 TGCGCCAGCAGCTTGCAGGGAGGGCCCGAAAAACTGTTTTTT CASSLQGGPEKLFF
. . TRBJ2-4 TRBV12-3/TRBV12-4 TGTGCCAGCAGTTTAGCGCCCTTTAACATTCAGTACTTC CASSLAPFNIQYF
. few TRBJ1-1 TRBV5-1 TGCGCCAGCAGCCGACGGACCGCGCTAGTTAAAAACACTGAAGCTTTCTTT CASSRRTALVKNTEAFF
. . TRBJ2-7 TRBV7-9 TGTGCCAGCAGCGTAGCCCAAAGCTGGGAGCAGTACTTC CASSVAQSWEQYF
. . TRBJ2-3 TRBV2 TGTGCCAGCAGTGACCCACGCACAGATACGCAGTATTTT CASSDPRTDTQYF
. . TRBJ2-3 TRBV29-1 TGCAGCGTCCGCAGCGACTCGACACGCACAGATACGCAGTATTTT CSVRSDSTRTDTQYF
. . TRBJ2-7 TRBV5-5 TGTGCCAGCAGCTTGCCTAGGAGCTCATTTACGGACGAGCAGTACTTC CASSLPRSSFTDEQYF
. many TRBJ2-7 TRBV7-2 TGTGCCAGCAGCTTGGACATCTACGAGCAGTACTTC CASSLDIYEQYF
. . TRBJ2-3 TRBV7-9 TGTGTCAGCAGCTTAGTGTTCGTTTTGGGAGATACGCAGTATTTT CVSSLVFVLGDTQYF
. . TRBJ2-3 TRBV7-2 TGTGCCAGCAGCTTGCGAGCTAGAGATACGCAGTATTTT CASSLRARDTQYF
. . TRBJ1-5 TRBV4-3 TGCGCCAGCAGCCAAGATTCAGGGGTCCAGCCCCAGCATTTT CASSQDSGVQPQHF
TRBD1 . TRBJ1-4 TRBV5-5 TGTGCCAGCAGCTTGCCGTCAGGTTCGGGACAGGGGTATGGAAAACTGTTTTTT CASSLPSGSGQGYGKLFF
TRBD1 . TRBJ1-2 TRBV7-2 TGTGCCAGCAGCACAGGGGCTGGGTATGGCTACACCTTC CASSTGAGYGYTF
. few TRBJ2-2 TRBV5-1 TGCGCCAGCAGAACCAGCGTCGCAAACACCGGGGAGCTGTTTTTT CASRTSVANTGELFF
. . TRBJ1-2 TRBV27 TGTGCCAGCAGTTTATCGAGGGGGAACCCCTATGGCTACACCTTC CASSLSRGNPYGYTF
. few TRBJ2-5 TRBV11-2 TGTGCCAGCAGCTTCAAAGACAGCCAAGAGACCCAGTACTTC CASSFKDSQETQYF
TRBD2 few TRBJ2-3 TRBV7-8 TGTGCCAGCAGCGAGGGACTAGCGCGGGCAGATACGCAGTATTTT CASSEGLARADTQYF
. few TRBJ2-6 TRBV12-3/TRBV12-4 TGTGCCAGCAGTTTAAGCGTAGCGCTCTCTGGGGCCAACGTCCTGACTTTC CASSLSVALSGANVLTF
TRBD1 . TRBJ1-2 TRBV11-2 TGTGCCAGCAGCTTAGATGTTGGACAGGGGTCTAATGGCTACACCTTC CASSLDVGQGSNGYTF
. . TRBJ1-2 TRBV4-1 TGCGCCAGCAGCCAACTCGCGGGCGGCTACACCTTC CASSQLAGGYTF
. few TRBJ1-2 TRBV5-1 TGCGCCACTTCTGGGGATAACCCCTATGGCTACACCTTC CATSGDNPYGYTF
TRBD1 . TRBJ1-2 TRBV6-6 TGTGCCAGCAGTTACTCGACAGGGTTTGGCTATGGCTACACCTTC CASSYSTGFGYGYTF
. few TRBJ2-1 TRBV25-1 TGTGCCAGCAGTGAATCCCCCGCGCTAGTTTTGTTCTTC CASSESPALVLFF
TRBD2 . TRBJ2-3 TRBV12-3/TRBV12-4 TGTGCCAGCAGTTTAGGACTAGCGGAGGGCCGGGGCACAGATACGCAGTATTTT CASSLGLAEGRGTDTQYF
TRBD2 . TRBJ2-7 TRBV7-2 TGTGCCAGCAGCTTTTCCACTAGCGGGAACCAGTACTTC CASSFSTSGNQYF
. . TRBJ2-3 TRBV20-1 TGCAGTGCCACCTGGACAGTTAGCACAGATACGCAGTATTTT CSATWTVSTDTQYF
TRBD1 . TRBJ2-1 TRBV29-1 TGCAGCGCTGAAGATCCAGGGGGCTCGGTCAATGAGCAGTTCTTC CSAEDPGGSVNEQFF
TRBD1 . TRBJ2-7 TRBV20-1 TGCAGTGCTAGAGATCCGGGACAGGGGCTGCAGCAGTACTTC CSARDPGQGLQQYF
. . TRBJ2-2 TRBV29-1 TGCAGCGCTGTGCGCGGCGGGGAGCTGTTTTTT CSAVRGGELFF
. few TRBJ2-2 TRBV7-2 TGTGCCAGCAGCTTACAATCGGGAATGAACACCGGGGAGCTGTTTTTT CASSLQSGMNTGELFF
. few TRBJ1-2 TRBV2 TGTGCCAGCGATCAGGAGGGCTATGGCTACACCTTC CASDQEGYGYTF
. . TRBJ2-2 TRBV12-5 TGTGCTAGTGGCCGTTTCTCGGTGGACACCGGGGAGCTGTTTTTT CASGRFSVDTGELFF
TRBD1 . TRBJ2-3 TRBV28 TGTGCCAGCAGTATCCGACAGGGGGCCGGCACAGATACGCAGTATTTT CASSIRQGAGTDTQYF